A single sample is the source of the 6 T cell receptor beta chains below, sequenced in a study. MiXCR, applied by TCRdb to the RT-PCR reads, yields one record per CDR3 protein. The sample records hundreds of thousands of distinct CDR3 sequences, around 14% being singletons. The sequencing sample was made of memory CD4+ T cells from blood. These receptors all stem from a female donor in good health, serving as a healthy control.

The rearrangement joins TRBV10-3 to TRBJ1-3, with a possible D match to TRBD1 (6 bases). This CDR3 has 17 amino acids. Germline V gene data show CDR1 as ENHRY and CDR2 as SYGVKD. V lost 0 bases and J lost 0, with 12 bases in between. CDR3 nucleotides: TGTGCCATCAGTGAGTCGAGGGGGGACTTCTCTGGAAACACCATATATTTT. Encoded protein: CAISESRGDFSGNTIYF.

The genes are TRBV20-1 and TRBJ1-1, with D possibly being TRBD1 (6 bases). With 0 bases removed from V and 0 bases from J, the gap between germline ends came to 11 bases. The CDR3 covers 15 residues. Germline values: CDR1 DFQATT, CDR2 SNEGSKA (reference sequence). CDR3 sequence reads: CSARDEGGVNTEAFF. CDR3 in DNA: TGCAGTGCTAGAGACGAGGGGGGGGTGAACACTGAAGCTTTCTTT.

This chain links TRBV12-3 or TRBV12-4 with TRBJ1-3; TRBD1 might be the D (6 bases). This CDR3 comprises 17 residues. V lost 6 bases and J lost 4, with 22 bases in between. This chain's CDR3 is CASRGPGQEAPGNTIYF. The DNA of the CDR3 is TGTGCCAGCAGGGGGCCGGGACAAGAGGCCCCCGGAAACACCATATATTTT.

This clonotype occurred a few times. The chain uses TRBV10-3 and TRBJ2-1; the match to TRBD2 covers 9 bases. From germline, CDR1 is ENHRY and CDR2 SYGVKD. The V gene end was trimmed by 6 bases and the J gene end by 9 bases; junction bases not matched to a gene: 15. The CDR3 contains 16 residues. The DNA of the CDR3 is TGTGCCATCAGCGACAGGACTAGCGACATTTCTTTTGAGCAGTTCTTC. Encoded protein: CAISDRTSDISFEQFF.

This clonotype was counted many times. CDR3 sequence (DNA): TGCGCCAGCAGCCCTCACGTCACAGGGTACGAGCAGTACTTC. Residues: CASSPHVTGYEQYF. The gene calls are TRBV4-1 and TRBJ2-7; D perhaps matches TRBD1 (6 bases). The CDR3 is 14 amino acids. Between the trimmed V and J ends, which lost 4 bases and 4 bases, there was a span of 14 bases. Germline CDR1 MGHRA, CDR2 YSYEKL.

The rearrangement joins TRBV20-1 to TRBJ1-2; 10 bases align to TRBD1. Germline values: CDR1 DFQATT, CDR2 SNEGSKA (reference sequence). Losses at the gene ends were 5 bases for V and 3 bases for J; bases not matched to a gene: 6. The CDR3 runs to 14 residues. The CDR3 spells CSALGQGIDYGYTF. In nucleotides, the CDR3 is TGCAGTGCTTTGGGACAGGGGATCGACTATGGCTACACCTTC.